This TCR beta chain was recorded in a study of blood T cell repertoires in COVID-19. At the level of the study: Samples representing acute and convalescent COVID-19 were sourced from the United States, Italy and Spain. In each case, the material was cDNA or gDNA derived from T cells, B-cell-depleted T cells, or PBMCs.

Original analysis: It was from reference gene primer amplification that nucleated cell counts were estimated. Using immunoSEQ multiplex PCR, the repertoire was profiled, and TCRdb retains in-frame clones only, with some absent. V, J and clone size are taken as reported in that table, and D and trimming were inferred from the DNA itself. Here the sample spans roughly 250,000 clones, more than 75% being singletons. The CDR3 contains 15 residues. The V and J ends lost 4 bases and 1 base, in that order; junction bases with no gene match: 6. Germline values: CDR1 LNHDA, CDR2 SQIVND (reference sequence). The specimen was peripheral blood. The TCR originated in a woman aged 45 to 65 with acute or convalescent COVID-19. The chain carries TRBV19 and TRBJ1-1; the match to TRBD1 covers 7 bases. CDR3 region: CASSTFHRGNTEAFF. CDR3 nucleotides: TGTGCCAGTAGTACTTTTCACAGGGGGAACACTGAAGCTTTCTTT.